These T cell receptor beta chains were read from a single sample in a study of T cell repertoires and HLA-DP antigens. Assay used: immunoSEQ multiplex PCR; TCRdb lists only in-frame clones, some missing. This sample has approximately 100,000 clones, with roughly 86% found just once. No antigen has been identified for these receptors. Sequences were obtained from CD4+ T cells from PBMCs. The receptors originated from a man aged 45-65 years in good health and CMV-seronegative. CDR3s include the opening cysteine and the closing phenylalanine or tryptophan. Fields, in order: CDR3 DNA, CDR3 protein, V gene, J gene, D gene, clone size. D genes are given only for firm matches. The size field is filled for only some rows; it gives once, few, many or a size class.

TGCGCCAGCCGAAAGGACGTCCGAATGGCAGATACGCAGTATTTT,CASRKDVRMADTQYF,TRBV5-1,TRBJ2-3,NA,NA
TGTGCCAGCAGCTTTACAGGGGTCAACACCGGGGAGCTGTTTTTT,CASSFTGVNTGELFF,TRBV5-6,TRBJ2-2,TRBD1,NA
TGCAGCGTAAAGTTAGCGGTTCCTTACTACGAGCAGTACTTC,CSVKLAVPYYEQYF,TRBV29-1,TRBJ2-7,NA,once
TGTGCCAGCAGTGATCCGGGAACAGTCACGGATACGCAGTATTTT,CASSDPGTVTDTQYF,TRBV2,TRBJ2-3,NA,NA
TGTGCCAGCAGCATTATCTCAGGGAATCAGCCCCAGCATTTT,CASSIISGNQPQHF,TRBV5-5,TRBJ1-5,NA,NA
TGTGCCAGCAGCAAGAGTATCCGGACGGATAGCAATCAGCCCCAGCATTTT,CASSKSIRTDSNQPQHF,TRBV21-1,TRBJ1-5,NA,NA
TGTGCCAGCAGTTCAGTAGCGGGGTATGAGCAGTTCTTC,CASSSVAGYEQFF,TRBV6-5,TRBJ2-1,TRBD2,NA
TGTGCCAGCAGTGAGCGGGCGAACGGGGAGCTGTTTTTT,CASSERANGELFF,TRBV6-1,TRBJ2-2,NA,NA
TGTGCCTGGAGTGTTAGCCTACTGAGCACAGATACGCAGTATTTT,CAWSVSLLSTDTQYF,TRBV30,TRBJ2-3,NA,NA
TGTGCCAGCAGCTTAAACCCGGCCTATAATGAAAAACTGTTTTTT,CASSLNPAYNEKLFF,TRBV7-3,TRBJ1-4,NA,NA
TGTGCCACCCAAAGCGGGAGAGGCGCCTACGAGCAGTACTTC,CATQSGRGAYEQYF,TRBV6-1,TRBJ2-7,TRBD2,few
TGTGCCTGGACAGGGCAGCCCTCTGGGGCCAACGTCCTGACTTTC,CAWTGQPSGANVLTF,TRBV30,TRBJ2-6,NA,NA
TGTGCCAGCAGCCTTAGACTGGACAGGGCTACCGGGGAGCTGTTTTTT,CASSLRLDRATGELFF,TRBV7-2,TRBJ2-2,TRBD1,NA
TGTGCCTGGAGCCGAGGGGCCATTGTCCTGACTAATGAAAAACTGTTTTTT,CAWSRGAIVLTNEKLFF,TRBV30,TRBJ1-4,NA,NA
TGCGCCAGCAGTGAGAACCAACAAGAGACCCAGTACTTC,CASSENQQETQYF,TRBV10-1,TRBJ2-5,NA,NA
TGTGCCAGCAGCTTAGCTATGTTTAGCGGAGCCGAGAATGAGCAGTTCTTC,CASSLAMFSGAENEQFF,TRBV7-8,TRBJ2-1,NA,NA
TGTGCCTGGAGTGACGATAGCAATCAGCCCCAGCATTTT,CAWSDDSNQPQHF,TRBV30,TRBJ1-5,NA,NA
TGCGCCAGCAGCGGCCAAGCGGGTTTGCCAGATACGCAGTATTTT,CASSGQAGLPDTQYF,TRBV5-1,TRBJ2-3,NA,NA
TGCGCCAGCAGCCCAGGACTAGCGGGAGGGACCCACGAGCAGTACTTC,CASSPGLAGGTHEQYF,TRBV5-1,TRBJ2-7,TRBD2,NA
TGTGCCAGCTCCCGGAGGTTCTTGGACGAGCAGTACTTC,CASSRRFLDEQYF,TRBV11-2,TRBJ2-7,NA,NA
TGTGCCAGCAGCTTTTTACCGACAGGGTCAGAGACCCAGTACTTC,CASSFLPTGSETQYF,TRBV5-4,TRBJ2-5,TRBD1,NA
TGTGCCAGCAGCTTAGGACAGTCCACAGATACGCAGTATTTT,CASSLGQSTDTQYF,TRBV7-2,TRBJ2-3,NA,once
TGTGCCAGCAGCCTGACGGGGGTCAGCCAAGAGACCCAGTACTTC,CASSLTGVSQETQYF,TRBV27,TRBJ2-5,NA,NA
TGTGCCTGGAGTCCGGACGGGGTGAACACTGAAGCTTTCTTT,CAWSPDGVNTEAFF,TRBV30,TRBJ1-1,NA,NA
TGTGCCTGGGACCGAGGCAGGGGGTACTACGAGCAGTACTTC,CAWDRGRGYYEQYF,TRBV30,TRBJ2-7,TRBD1,NA
TGTGCCACCAGCAGAGATTATGCAGGCGGTCTACAAGAGACCCAGTACTTC,CATSRDYAGGLQETQYF,TRBV15,TRBJ2-5,NA,NA
TGCGCCAGCAGCTTGGCAGGAAGCTCCTATAATTCACCCCTCCACTTT,CASSLAGSSYNSPLHF,TRBV5-1,TRBJ1-6,NA,NA
TGCGCCAGCAGCCCAGACAGGCCTAGCACAGATACGCAGTATTTT,CASSPDRPSTDTQYF,TRBV5-1,TRBJ2-3,NA,NA
TGTGCCAGCAGACCCCGGGGCCGAAATTCACCCCTCCACTTT,CASRPRGRNSPLHF,TRBV27,TRBJ1-6,NA,NA
TGTGCCAGCAGCTTGTGGGGAACAGATACGCAGTATTTT,CASSLWGTDTQYF,TRBV5-4,TRBJ2-3,NA,NA
TGTGCCAGCAGCCAAGGGTCAGAGACCCAGTACTTC,CASSQGSETQYF,TRBV14,TRBJ2-5,NA,NA
TGTGCCAGCGGACGCTTGGGGTTCGAAAACATTCAGTACTTC,CASGRLGFENIQYF,TRBV27,TRBJ2-4,NA,NA
TGCAGTGCTAGAGTTCTCCAAGGCTACACCTTC,CSARVLQGYTF,TRBV20-1,TRBJ1-2,NA,many
TGTGCCAGCAGCAAACTCACCGGGACAGGTCTTCACAATGAGCAGTTCTTC,CASSKLTGTGLHNEQFF,TRBV7-2,TRBJ2-1,TRBD1,NA
TGTGCCAGTACAGGGGGCGAGGTCTATGGCTACACCTTC,CASTGGEVYGYTF,TRBV2,TRBJ1-2,TRBD1,NA
TGTGCCAGCAGCTTAGGACAGCTGTATGGCTACACCTTC,CASSLGQLYGYTF,TRBV7-2,TRBJ1-2,NA,few
TGTGCCAGCAGTCCGACTAGCGGGAGCCTCTCCTACAATGAGCAGTTCTTC,CASSPTSGSLSYNEQFF,TRBV6-4,TRBJ2-1,TRBD2,NA
TGTGCCAGCAGCGTTATGGCGAGGGGGACACGAAAAGAAAAACTGTTTTTT,CASSVMARGTRKEKLFF,TRBV7-2,TRBJ1-4,NA,NA
TGTGCCAGCTCACGAACAGGCTGGAACACCGGGGAGCTGTTTTTT,CASSRTGWNTGELFF,TRBV18,TRBJ2-2,NA,once
TGCAGCGTCGGACTACAGGATACGCAGTATTTT,CSVGLQDTQYF,TRBV29-1,TRBJ2-3,NA,NA
TGTGCCAGCAGTTCAGGGAGGAATCAGCCCCAGCATTTT,CASSSGRNQPQHF,TRBV6-5,TRBJ1-5,NA,NA